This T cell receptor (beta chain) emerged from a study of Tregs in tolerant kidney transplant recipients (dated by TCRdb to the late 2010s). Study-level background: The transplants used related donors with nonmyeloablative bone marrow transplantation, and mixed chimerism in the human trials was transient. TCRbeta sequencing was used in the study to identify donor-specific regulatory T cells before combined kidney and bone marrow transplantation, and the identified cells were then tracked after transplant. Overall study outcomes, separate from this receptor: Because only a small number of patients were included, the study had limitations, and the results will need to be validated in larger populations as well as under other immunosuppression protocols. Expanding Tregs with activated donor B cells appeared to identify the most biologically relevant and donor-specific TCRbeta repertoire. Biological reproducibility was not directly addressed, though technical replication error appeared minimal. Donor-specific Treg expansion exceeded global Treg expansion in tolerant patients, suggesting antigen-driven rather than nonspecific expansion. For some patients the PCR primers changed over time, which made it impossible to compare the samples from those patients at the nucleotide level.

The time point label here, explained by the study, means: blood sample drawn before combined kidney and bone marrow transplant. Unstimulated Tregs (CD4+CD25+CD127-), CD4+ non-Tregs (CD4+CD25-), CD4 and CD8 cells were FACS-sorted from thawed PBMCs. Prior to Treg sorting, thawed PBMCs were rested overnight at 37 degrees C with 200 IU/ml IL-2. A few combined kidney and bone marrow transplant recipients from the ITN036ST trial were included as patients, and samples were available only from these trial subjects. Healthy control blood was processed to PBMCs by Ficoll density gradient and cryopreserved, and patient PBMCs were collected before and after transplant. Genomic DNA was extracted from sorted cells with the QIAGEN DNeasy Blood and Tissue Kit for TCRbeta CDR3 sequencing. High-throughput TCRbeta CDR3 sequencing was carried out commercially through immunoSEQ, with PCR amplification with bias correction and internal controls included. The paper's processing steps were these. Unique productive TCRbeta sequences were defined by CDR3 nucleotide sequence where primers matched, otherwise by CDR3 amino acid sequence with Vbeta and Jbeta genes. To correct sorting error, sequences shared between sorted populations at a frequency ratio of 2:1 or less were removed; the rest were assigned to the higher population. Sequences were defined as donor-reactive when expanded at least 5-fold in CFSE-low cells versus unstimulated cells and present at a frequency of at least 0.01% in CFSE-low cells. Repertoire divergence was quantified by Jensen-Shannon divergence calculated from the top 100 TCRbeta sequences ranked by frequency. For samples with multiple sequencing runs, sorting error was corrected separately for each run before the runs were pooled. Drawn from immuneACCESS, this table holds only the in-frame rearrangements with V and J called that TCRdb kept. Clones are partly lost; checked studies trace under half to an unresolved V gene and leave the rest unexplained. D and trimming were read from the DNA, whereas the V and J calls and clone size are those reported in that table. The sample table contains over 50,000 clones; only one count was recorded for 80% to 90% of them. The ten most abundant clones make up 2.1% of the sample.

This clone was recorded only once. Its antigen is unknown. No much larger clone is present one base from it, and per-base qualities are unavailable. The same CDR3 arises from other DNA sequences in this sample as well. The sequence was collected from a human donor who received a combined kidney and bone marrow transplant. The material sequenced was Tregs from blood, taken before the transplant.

The CDR3 protein is CASRGGVDEKLFF. The DNA sequence reads TGTGCCAGCAGGGGAGGGGTAGATGAAAAACTGTTTTTT. The chain joins TRBV5-4 to TRBJ1-4; matching of 5 bases hints at TRBD1 as the D gene. From the germline V gene (reference sequence), CDR1 is SGHNT and CDR2 is YYREEE. The CDR3 covers 13 residues, taking in both the cysteine and the phenylalanine. The read is trimmed to its CDR3 DNA, 39 bases read in frame from base 1. The trim is 5 bases for V and 6 bases for J, with a gap of 11 bases between the germline ends.